The 27 T cell receptor beta chains below were found in one sample sequenced in a study of blood T cell repertoires in COVID-19. The protocol was immunoSEQ multiplex PCR, while the TCRdb copy is restricted to in-frame clones and leaves out a portion. The sample lists tens of thousands of clones, more than 75% occurring once. The specimen sequenced was peripheral blood. The receptors here all came from a man in his fifties or sixties with active COVID-19.

V usage is TRBV7-2 and J usage is TRBJ1-5, with 10 bases aligning to TRBD1. From germline, CDR1 is SGHTA and CDR2 FQGNSA. The CDR3 runs 14 residues. V gave up 4 bases and J gave up 5 bases; unmatched junction bases: 2. The CDR3 sequence: CASSSDRGHQPQHF. CDR3 sequence (DNA): TGTGCCAGCAGCTCCGACAGGGGGCATCAGCCCCAGCATTTT.

CDR3 sequence: CASGFLGTRRDYGYTF. DNA of the CDR3: TGTGCCAGCGGATTTCTTGGGACGCGGAGGGACTATGGCTACACCTTC. The V and J genes are TRBV28 and TRBJ1-2; TRBD1 might be the D (5 bases). Trimming took off 8 bases at V and 3 bases at J, with 22 bases between the two ends. Germline lookup yields CDR1 MDHEN and CDR2 SYDVKM. The CDR3 totals 16 residues.

This clone was recorded once. The V call is TRBV6-2 or TRBV6-3, the J call TRBJ2-1; D is possibly TRBD1 (7 bases). Germline V gives CDR1 MNHEY, CDR2 SVGEGT. Trimming pared 7 bases from V and 5 bases from J, leaving 15 bases between. The CDR3 consists of 14 residues. CDR3 amino acids: CASTPTGRHNEQFF. CDR3 in DNA: TGTGCCAGCACCCCGACAGGGAGGCACAATGAGCAGTTCTTC.

This sequence joins TRBV11-3 and TRBJ1-2; D might be TRBD1 (6 bases). Germline CDR1 SGHNT, CDR2 YENEEA. This CDR3 is built from 20 residues. V was trimmed by 1 base and J by 8 bases, leaving 32 bases between them. CDR3 sequence reads: CASSLARVIGAYRELGGYTF. The CDR3 nucleotides are TGTGCCAGCAGCTTAGCAAGAGTCATAGGCGCTTACAGGGAACTGGGCGGCTACACCTTC. The full variable domain, rest sourced from reference TRBV11-3 and TRBJ1-2, is EAGVVQSPRYKIIEKKQPVAFWCNPISGHNTLYWYLQNLGQGPELLIRYENEEAVDDSQLPKDRFSAERLKGVDSTLKIQPAELGDSAVYLCASSLARVIGAYRELGGYTFGSGTRLTVV.

This rearrangement joins TRBV3-1 (or the pseudogene TRBV3-2) to TRBJ2-4, with D perhaps TRBD1 (6 bases). CDR1 is LGHDT and CDR2 is YNNKEL in the germline V gene (reference sequence). V shed 2 bases and J shed 0 bases, with 14 bases lying between them. The CDR3 totals 17 residues. The CDR3 protein is CASSQSSRGLAKNIQYF. Here the CDR3 DNA reads TGTGCCAGCAGCCAATCGTCAAGGGGGTTAGCCAAAAACATTCAGTACTTC.

The rearrangement uses TRBV19 and TRBJ1-5; D possibly corresponds to TRBD1 (5 bases). V dropped 3 bases and J dropped 0 bases, with 12 bases sitting between them. Germline loops: CDR1 LNHDA, CDR2 SQIVND (reference sequence). CDR3 size: 16 residues. The CDR3 loop is CASSMRDVYSNQPQHF. The CDR3 DNA follows: TGTGCCAGTAGTATGCGGGACGTGTATAGCAATCAGCCCCAGCATTTT.

The V gene is TRBV6-5, the J gene TRBJ2-2, with 7 bases fitting TRBD1. The CDR3 has 13 amino acids. Germline V CDR1 and CDR2: MNHEY, SVGAGI. Unmatched junction bases numbered 2, after V lost 6 bases and J lost 4 bases. The DNA for the CDR3 is TGTGCCAGCAGACGGACAGGCACCGGGGAGCTGTTTTTT. It encodes CASRRTGTGELFF.

The chain uses TRBV19 and TRBJ2-1; TRBD2 aligns across 9 bases. The trim removed 5 bases at V and 4 bases at J, leaving 3 bases unmatched. The CDR3 covers 14 residues. Germline V CDR1 and CDR2: LNHDA, SQIVND (reference sequence). CDR3 region: CASSRAGGYNEQFF. Here the CDR3 DNA reads TGTGCCAGTAGTCGAGCGGGGGGATACAATGAGCAGTTCTTC.

The rearrangement links TRBV7-9 to TRBJ2-2; 8 bases are shared with TRBD1. The CDR3 extends over 18 amino acids. Looked up from germline, CDR1 is SEHNR and CDR2 is FQNEAQ (reference sequence). J was trimmed by 1 base and V by 2 bases; bases with no gene match: 9. The CDR3 DNA is TGTGCCAGCAGCTTAAATGGACCAGGACAGGGGAACACCGGGGAGCTGTTTTTT. Translation gives CASSLNGPGQGNTGELFF.

V and J are TRBV11-2 and TRBJ2-7; 11 bases are a match to TRBD1. The V segment lost 1 base and the J segment 6 bases; nucleotides outside the gene matches: 8. Germline V gives CDR1 SGHAT, CDR2 FQNNGV. This CDR3 has 16 residues. The CDR3 loop reads CASSLGASGTGGEQYF. The CDR3 coding sequence is TGTGCCAGCAGCTTAGGAGCCTCCGGGACAGGGGGCGAGCAGTACTTC.

The chain links TRBV5-1 to TRBJ2-3, with D maybe TRBD1 (6 bases). Germline V gene data show CDR1 as SGHRS and CDR2 as YFSETQ. This CDR3 has 15 amino acids. Trimming removed 6 bases from V and 2 bases from J, with 16 bases in between. The CDR3 DNA follows: TGCGCCAGCACCCGGGGCGGACAGTACACAGATACGCAGTATTTT. It yields the protein CASTRGGQYTDTQYF. The variable domain in full, with the rest retrieved from reference TRBV5-1 and TRBJ2-3, is KAGVTQTPRYLIKTRGQQVTLSCSPISGHRSVSWYQQTPGQGLQFLFEYFSETQRNKGNFPGRFSGRQFSNSRSEMNVSTLELGDSALYLCASTRGGQYTDTQYFGPGTRLTVL.

The chain uses TRBV5-1 and TRBJ2-7, with 8 nucleotides matching TRBD2. The germline CDR1 and CDR2 sequences are SGHRS and YFSETQ. The CDR3 runs to 15 residues. J was trimmed by 2 bases and V by 0 bases; bases with no gene match: 4. CDR3 nucleotide sequence: TGCGCCAGCAGCTTGGACACTAGCGGAACCTACGAGCAGTACTTC. It is translated as CASSLDTSGTYEQYF.

The J gene is TRBJ1-1, the V gene TRBV18; tentative D call: TRBD1 (5 bases). V lost 1 base, J lost 5 bases, and 17 bases lay in between. Germline V gene data show CDR1 as KGHSH and CDR2 as LQKENI. The CDR3 is made up of 16 amino acids. The CDR3 nucleotides read TGTGCCAGCTCACCACGGATTTTGGGGGAGGGGACTGAAGCTTTCTTT. The encoded protein is CASSPRILGEGTEAFF.

This clone was recorded only once. This chain links TRBV7-3 with TRBJ2-3; D ambiguous. The CDR3 totals 12 residues. CDR1 is SGHTA, CDR2 FQGTGA, per germline. Trimming stripped 1 base from V and 7 bases from J, with 6 bases between. Here the CDR3 reads CASSLNGYTQYF. Written as DNA, the CDR3 is TGTGCCAGCAGCTTAAACGGTTATACGCAGTATTTT.

This clone appeared a few times. The gene calls are TRBV12-3 or TRBV12-4 and TRBJ2-2; tentatively, D is TRBD1 (6 bases). The CDR3 loop spans 13 amino acids. V was clipped by 6 bases and J by 6 bases, with 11 bases between them. The CDR3 DNA reads TGTGCCAGCAGCCAACAGGGCGCCGGGGAGCTGTTTTTT. This translates into CASSQQGAGELFF.

The chain combines TRBV9 with TRBJ1-6, with D possibly matching TRBD1 (5 bases). The CDR3 is made up of 16 amino acids. In germline, CDR1 is SGDLS, CDR2 YYNGEE. V lost 4 bases to trimming and J lost 9 bases, with 20 bases between them. CDR3 sequence: CASSPDGALWGSPLHF. CDR3 bases: TGTGCCAGCAGCCCCGATGGGGCACTCTGGGGTTCACCCCTCCACTTT.

With regard to this clone: Mismatch with germline at one junction end may stem from a read error. This chain joins TRBV7-7 and TRBJ2-5, with D possibly matching TRBD1 (6 bases). Per germline, CDR1 SSHAT and CDR2 FNYEAQ (reference sequence). The CDR3 extends over 16 amino acids. The CDR3 DNA reads TGTGCTAGCAGCTTAACGGGACACCGAGCCGCAGAGACCCAGTACTTC. Amino acids: CASSLTGHRAAETQYF.

The chain has TRBV24-1 and TRBJ1-5; 11 nucleotides align to TRBD1. Trimming at V came to 3 bases and at J to 2 bases, leaving 5 bases not matched to a gene. Per the germline V gene, CDR1 is KGHDR and CDR2 is SFDVKD. This CDR3 is built from 17 residues. CDR3 bases: TGTGCCACCAGTGATCAAGGGACAGGGGGAGGCAATCAGCCCCAGCATTTT. Protein sequence: CATSDQGTGGGNQPQHF.

The gene calls are TRBV25-1 and TRBJ2-5, with a weak D call TRBD1 (6 bases). V lost 2 bases and J 0 bases, leaving 7 bases between the germline ends. Germline V gene data show CDR1 as MGHDK and CDR2 as SYGVNS. The CDR3 spans 14 residues. The CDR3 is CASSEQGYQETQYF. The CDR3 DNA reads as TGTGCCAGCAGTGAACAGGGGTACCAAGAGACCCAGTACTTC.

V and J are TRBV2 and TRBJ2-3, with 9 positions matching TRBD2. The CDR3 spans 17 residues. CDR1 SNHLY and CDR2 FYNNEI come from the germline V gene. Trimming removed 6 bases from V and 0 bases from J; junction bases left unmatched: 10. The DNA for the CDR3 is TGTGCCAGCAGGCGAGTAGCGGGGGAAGAAAGCACAGATACGCAGTATTTT. This encodes CASRRVAGEESTDTQYF.

This chain links TRBV7-2 with TRBJ2-7, with D possibly being TRBD2 (5 bases). Germline V gene lookup returns CDR1 SGHTA and CDR2 FQGNSA. The CDR3 length is 15 residues. Trimming took off 4 bases at V and 6 bases at J, with 19 bases between the two ends. In DNA, the CDR3 is TGTGCCAGCAGCTCCCAAAAACCTGGTAGCGCCGAGCAGTACTTC. Translation: CASSSQKPGSAEQYF.

This clone has only a few counts. The rearrangement joins TRBV6-5 to TRBJ1-3; maybe TRBD1 (6 bases). V was pared by 6 bases and J by 2 bases, with 11 bases between. This CDR3 spans 14 amino acids. The V gene's germline CDR1 is MNHEY and CDR2 SVGAGI. CDR3 DNA: TGTGCCAGCAGGACTACAGGGACTGGAAACACCATATATTTT. Encoded protein: CASRTTGTGNTIYF.

The rearrangement links TRBV5-1 to TRBJ1-4; the match to TRBD1 covers 8 bases. This CDR3 spans 17 amino acids. With 0 bases clipped from V and 2 bases from J, the junction kept 6 bases outside the gene matches. Germline CDR1 and CDR2: SGHRS and YFSETQ. For the CDR3, the DNA is TGCGCCAGCAGCTTGGGACAGGGGAGCGGCACTAATGAAAAACTGTTTTTT. Translation: CASSLGQGSGTNEKLFF.

The chain recombines TRBV5-6 with TRBJ1-1, with a possible D match to TRBD1 (6 bases). The V end was cut by 4 bases, the J end by 8 bases, with 24 bases between. The CDR3 is 16 residues long. Germline CDR1 and CDR2: SGHDT and YYEEEE. CDR3 sequence: CASSPGGQQGSEEAFF. In DNA form, the CDR3 reads TGTGCCAGCAGCCCCGGCGGCCAACAGGGCAGTGAGGAAGCTTTCTTT.

The chain is built from TRBV5-1 and TRBJ2-7; 7 nucleotides line up with TRBD1. V lost 2 bases to trimming and J lost 3 bases; unmatched junction nucleotides: 5. CDR3 length: 14 amino acids. Germline-derived CDR1 and CDR2 are SGHRS and YFSETQ. CDR3 coding DNA: TGCGCCAGCAGCTTACAGGGGTTGCTCTACGAGCAGTACTTC. Its translation is CASSLQGLLYEQYF.

This chain uses TRBV27 with TRBJ2-1, with 14 nucleotides matching TRBD2. Germline CDR1 and CDR2: MNHEY and SMNVEV (reference sequence). J was trimmed by 10 bases and V by 2 bases; bases with no gene match: 7. The length of the CDR3 is 16 residues. The chain's CDR3 is CASSLVPGLAGEEQFF. The CDR3 DNA sequence: TGTGCCAGCAGTTTAGTTCCGGGACTAGCGGGAGAAGAGCAGTTCTTC.

V and J are TRBV6-2 or TRBV6-3 and TRBJ2-7; 9 bases line up with TRBD1. Germline V gene data show CDR1 as MNHEY and CDR2 as SVGEGT. The CDR3 is 16 amino acids. With V trimmed by 6 bases and J by 4 bases, 13 bases remained unmatched. CDR3 loop: CASSQTGTGRNYEQYF. CDR3 bases: TGTGCCAGCAGCCAGACGGGGACAGGGAGGAATTACGAGCAGTACTTC.